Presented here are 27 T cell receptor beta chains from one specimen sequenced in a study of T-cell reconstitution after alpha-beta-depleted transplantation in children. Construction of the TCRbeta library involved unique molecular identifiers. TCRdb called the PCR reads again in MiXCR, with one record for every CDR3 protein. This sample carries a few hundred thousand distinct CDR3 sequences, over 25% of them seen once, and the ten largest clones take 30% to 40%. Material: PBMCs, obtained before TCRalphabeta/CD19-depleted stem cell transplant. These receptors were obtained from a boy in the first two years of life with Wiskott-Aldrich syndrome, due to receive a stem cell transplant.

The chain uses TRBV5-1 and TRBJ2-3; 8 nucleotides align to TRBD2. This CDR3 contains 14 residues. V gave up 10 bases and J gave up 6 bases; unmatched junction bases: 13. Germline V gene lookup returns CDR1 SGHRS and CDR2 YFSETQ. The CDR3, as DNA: TGCGCCGGTGAAGCGGGAGCGGAGAGTGATACGCAGTATTTT. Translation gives CAGEAGAESDTQYF.

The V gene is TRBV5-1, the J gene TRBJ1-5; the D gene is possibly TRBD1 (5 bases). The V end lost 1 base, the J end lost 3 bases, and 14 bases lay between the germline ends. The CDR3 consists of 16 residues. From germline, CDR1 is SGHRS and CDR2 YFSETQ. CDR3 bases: TGCGCCAGCAGCTTGCGTCCGGGACCGAACAATCAGCCCCAGCATTTT. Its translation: CASSLRPGPNNQPQHF. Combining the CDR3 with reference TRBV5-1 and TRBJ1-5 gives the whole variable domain KAGVTQTPRYLIKTRGQQVTLSCSPISGHRSVSWYQQTPGQGLQFLFEYFSETQRNKGNFPGRFSGRQFSNSRSEMNVSTLELGDSALYLCASSLRPGPNNQPQHFGDGTRLSIL.

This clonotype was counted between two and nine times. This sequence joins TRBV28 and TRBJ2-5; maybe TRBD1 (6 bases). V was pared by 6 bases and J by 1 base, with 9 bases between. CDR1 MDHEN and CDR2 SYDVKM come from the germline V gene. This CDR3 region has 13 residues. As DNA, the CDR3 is TGTGCCAGCAGGTTAGGGGGCCAAGAGACCCAGTACTTC. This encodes CASRLGGQETQYF.

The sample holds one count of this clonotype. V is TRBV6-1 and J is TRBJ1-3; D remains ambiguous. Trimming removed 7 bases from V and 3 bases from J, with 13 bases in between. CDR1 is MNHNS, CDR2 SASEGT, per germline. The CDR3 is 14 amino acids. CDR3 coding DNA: TGTGCCAGCACCTACGGAGGAGGTGGAAACACCATATATTTT. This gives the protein CASTYGGGGNTIYF.

For the CDR3, the DNA is TGCGCCAGCAGCCAATTTATGACGAGGGCAACTAACTATGGCTACACCTTC. Protein: CASSQFMTRATNYGYTF. The chain employs TRBV4-1 and TRBJ1-2, with D unresolved. Germline values: CDR1 MGHRA, CDR2 YSYEKL. This CDR3 has 17 amino acids. With 2 bases removed from V and 0 bases from J, the gap between germline ends came to 16 bases.

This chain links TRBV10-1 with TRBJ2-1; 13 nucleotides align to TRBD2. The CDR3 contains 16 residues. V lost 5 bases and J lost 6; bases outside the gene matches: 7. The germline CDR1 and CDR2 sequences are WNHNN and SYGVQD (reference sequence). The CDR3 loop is CASSHHRTSGGNEQFF. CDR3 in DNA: TGCGCCAGCAGTCATCATCGGACTAGCGGGGGCAATGAGCAGTTCTTC.

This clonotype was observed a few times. CDR3: CASSLFQREGEQFF. The CDR3 DNA reads as TGCGCCAGCAGCTTGTTCCAGCGGGAGGGTGAGCAGTTCTTC. The chain carries TRBV5-1 and TRBJ2-1; 10 bases align to TRBD2. CDR3 length: 14 residues. The trim removed 1 base at V and 9 bases at J, leaving 4 bases unmatched. CDR1 and CDR2 (germline): SGHRS, YFSETQ.

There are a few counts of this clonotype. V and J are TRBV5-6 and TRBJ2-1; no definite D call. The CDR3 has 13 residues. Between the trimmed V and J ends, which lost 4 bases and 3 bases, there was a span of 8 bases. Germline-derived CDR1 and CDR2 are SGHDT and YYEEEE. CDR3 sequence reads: CASSPRVYNEQFF. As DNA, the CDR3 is TGTGCCAGCAGCCCCCGGGTCTACAATGAGCAGTTCTTC. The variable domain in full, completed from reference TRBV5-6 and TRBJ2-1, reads DAGVTQSPTHLIKTRGQQVTLRCSPKSGHDTVSWYQQALGQGPQFIFQYYEEEERQRGNFPDRFSGHQFPNYSSELNVNALLLGDSALYLCASSPRVYNEQFFGPGTRLTVL.

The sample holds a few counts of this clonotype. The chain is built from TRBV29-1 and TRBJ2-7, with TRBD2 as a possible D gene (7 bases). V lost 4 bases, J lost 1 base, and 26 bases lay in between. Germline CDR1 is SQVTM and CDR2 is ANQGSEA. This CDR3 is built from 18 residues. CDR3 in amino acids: CSVVVGGLWREPSYEQYF. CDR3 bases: TGCAGCGTTGTTGTCGGGGGGCTTTGGCGGGAGCCGTCCTACGAGCAGTACTTC.

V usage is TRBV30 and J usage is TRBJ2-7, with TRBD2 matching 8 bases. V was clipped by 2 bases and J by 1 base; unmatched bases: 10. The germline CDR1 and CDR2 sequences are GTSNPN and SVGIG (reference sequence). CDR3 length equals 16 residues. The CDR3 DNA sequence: TGTGCCTGGAGTTTCCGGAGATCGGGGGGGTCCTACGAGCAGTACTTC. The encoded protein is CAWSFRRSGGSYEQYF.

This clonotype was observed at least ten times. The CDR3 DNA sequence: TGTGCCATCAGAGAACAGGGGTACGAGCAGTACTTC. It encodes CAIREQGYEQYF. The chain uses TRBV10-3 and TRBJ2-7; TRBD1 matches at 7 bases. CDR1 is ENHRY and CDR2 is SYGVKD in the germline V gene. Germline trimming cut 6 bases from V and 4 bases from J; bases unmatched to any gene: 3. There are 12 residues in the CDR3.

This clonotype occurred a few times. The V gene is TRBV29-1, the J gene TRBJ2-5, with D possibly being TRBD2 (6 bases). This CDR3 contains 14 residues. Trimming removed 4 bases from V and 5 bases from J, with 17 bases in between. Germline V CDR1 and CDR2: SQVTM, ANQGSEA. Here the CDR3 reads CSVGPLALGETQYF. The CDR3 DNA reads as TGCAGCGTTGGGCCACTAGCCCTTGGGGAGACCCAGTACTTC.

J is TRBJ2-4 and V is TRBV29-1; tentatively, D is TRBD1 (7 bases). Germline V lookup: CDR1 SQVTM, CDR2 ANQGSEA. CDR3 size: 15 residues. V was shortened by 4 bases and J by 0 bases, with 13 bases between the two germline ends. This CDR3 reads CSVGRQGGAKNIQYF. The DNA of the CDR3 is TGCAGCGTTGGAAGGCAGGGGGGAGCCAAAAACATTCAGTACTTC.

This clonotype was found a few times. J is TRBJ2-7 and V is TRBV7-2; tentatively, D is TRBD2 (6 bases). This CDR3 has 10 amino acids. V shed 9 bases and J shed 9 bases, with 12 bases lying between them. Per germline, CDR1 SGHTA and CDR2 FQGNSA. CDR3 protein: CASAGSRQYF. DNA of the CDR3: TGTGCCAGTGCGGGGTCTCGGCAGTACTTC.

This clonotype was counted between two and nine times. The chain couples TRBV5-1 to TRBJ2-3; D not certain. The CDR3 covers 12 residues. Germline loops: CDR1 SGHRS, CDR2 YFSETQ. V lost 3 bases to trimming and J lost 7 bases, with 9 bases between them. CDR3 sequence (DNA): TGCGCCAGCAGCTATACTGGAAATACGCAGTATTTT. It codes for CASSYTGNTQYF.

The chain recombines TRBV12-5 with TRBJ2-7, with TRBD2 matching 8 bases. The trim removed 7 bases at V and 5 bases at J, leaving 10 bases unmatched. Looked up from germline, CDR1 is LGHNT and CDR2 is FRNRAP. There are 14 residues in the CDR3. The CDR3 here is CASARSGSTHEQYF. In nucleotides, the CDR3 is TGTGCTAGTGCCCGCAGCGGGAGCACCCACGAGCAGTACTTC.

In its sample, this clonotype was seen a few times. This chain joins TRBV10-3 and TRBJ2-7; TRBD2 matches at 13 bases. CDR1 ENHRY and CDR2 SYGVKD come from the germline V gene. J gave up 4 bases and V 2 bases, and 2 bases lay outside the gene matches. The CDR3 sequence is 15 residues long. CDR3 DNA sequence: TGTGCCATCAGTGAGCCGGGACTAGCGGGATACGAGCAGTACTTC. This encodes CAISEPGLAGYEQYF.

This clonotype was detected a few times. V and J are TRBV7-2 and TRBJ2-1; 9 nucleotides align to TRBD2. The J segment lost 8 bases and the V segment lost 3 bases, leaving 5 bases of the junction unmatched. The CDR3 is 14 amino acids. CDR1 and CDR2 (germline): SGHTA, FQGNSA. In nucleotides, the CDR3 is TGTGCCAGCAGCTTTAGCGGGAGTAGCGATGAGCAGTTCTTC. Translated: CASSFSGSSDEQFF.

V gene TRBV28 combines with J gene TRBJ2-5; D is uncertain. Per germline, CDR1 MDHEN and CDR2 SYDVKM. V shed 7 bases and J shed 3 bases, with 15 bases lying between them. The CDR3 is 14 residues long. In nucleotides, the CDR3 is TGTGCCAGCACCACTCGGGCCGGAAAAGAGACCCAGTACTTC. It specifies CASTTRAGKETQYF. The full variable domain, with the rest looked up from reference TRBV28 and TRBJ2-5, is DVKVTQSSRYLVKRTGEKVFLECVQDMDHENMFWYRQDPGLGLRLIYFSYDVKMKEKGDIPEGYSVSREKKERFSLILESASTNQTSMYLCASTTRAGKETQYFGPGTRLLVL.

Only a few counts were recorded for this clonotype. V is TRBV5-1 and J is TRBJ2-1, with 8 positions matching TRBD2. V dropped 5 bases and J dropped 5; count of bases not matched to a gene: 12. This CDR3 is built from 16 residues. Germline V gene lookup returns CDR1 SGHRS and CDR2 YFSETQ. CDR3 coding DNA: TGCGCCAGCAGTGTTAGTGGGAGCGGGAGAAACAATGAGCAGTTCTTC. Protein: CASSVSGSGRNNEQFF.

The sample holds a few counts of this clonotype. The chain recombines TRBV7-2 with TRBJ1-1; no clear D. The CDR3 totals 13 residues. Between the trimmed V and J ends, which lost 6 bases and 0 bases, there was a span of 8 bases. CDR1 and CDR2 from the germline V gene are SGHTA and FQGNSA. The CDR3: CASRPGMNTEAFF. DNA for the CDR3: TGTGCCAGCAGACCCGGGATGAACACTGAAGCTTTCTTT.

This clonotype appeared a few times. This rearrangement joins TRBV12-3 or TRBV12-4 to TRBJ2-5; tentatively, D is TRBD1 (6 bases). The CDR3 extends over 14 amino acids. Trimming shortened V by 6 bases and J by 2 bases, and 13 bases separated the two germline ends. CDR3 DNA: TGTGCCAGCAGAAGCTACAGGGAACAAGAGACCCAGTACTTC. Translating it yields CASRSYREQETQYF.

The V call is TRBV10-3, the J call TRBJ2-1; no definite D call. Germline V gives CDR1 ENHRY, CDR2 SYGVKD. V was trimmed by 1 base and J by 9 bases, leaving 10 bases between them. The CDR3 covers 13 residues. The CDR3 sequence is CAISELMGGEQFF. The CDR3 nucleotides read TGTGCCATCAGTGAGTTGATGGGCGGTGAGCAGTTCTTC.

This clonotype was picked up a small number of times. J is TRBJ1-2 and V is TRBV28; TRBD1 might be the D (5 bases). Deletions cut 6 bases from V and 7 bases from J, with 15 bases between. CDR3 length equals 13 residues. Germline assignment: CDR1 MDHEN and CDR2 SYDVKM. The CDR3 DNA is TGTGCCAGCAGAAGTCCGGGGCGAGGTGGCTACACCTTC. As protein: CASRSPGRGGYTF.

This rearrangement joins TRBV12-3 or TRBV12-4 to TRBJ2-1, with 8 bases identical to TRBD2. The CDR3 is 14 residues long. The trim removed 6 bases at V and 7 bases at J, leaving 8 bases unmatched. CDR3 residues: CASRKREGMNEQFF. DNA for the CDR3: TGTGCCAGCAGAAAACGGGAGGGCATGAATGAGCAGTTCTTC.

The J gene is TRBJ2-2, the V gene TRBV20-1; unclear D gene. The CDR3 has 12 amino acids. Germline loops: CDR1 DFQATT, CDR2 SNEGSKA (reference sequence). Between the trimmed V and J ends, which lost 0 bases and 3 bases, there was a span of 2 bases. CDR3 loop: CSARDHTGELFF. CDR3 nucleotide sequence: TGCAGTGCTAGAGATCACACCGGGGAGCTGTTTTTT.

The CDR3 DNA is TGTGCCAGCAGCATACTAGCGGGTGAAGGAGAGACCCAGTACTTC. Translated, it gives CASSILAGEGETQYF. V gene TRBV7-6 combines with J gene TRBJ2-5, with TRBD2 identical over 9 bases. After removal of 5 bases from V and 4 bases from J, the junction contained 8 bases not matched to a gene. The CDR3 is 15 residues long. Looked up from germline, CDR1 is SGHVS and CDR2 is FNYEAQ.